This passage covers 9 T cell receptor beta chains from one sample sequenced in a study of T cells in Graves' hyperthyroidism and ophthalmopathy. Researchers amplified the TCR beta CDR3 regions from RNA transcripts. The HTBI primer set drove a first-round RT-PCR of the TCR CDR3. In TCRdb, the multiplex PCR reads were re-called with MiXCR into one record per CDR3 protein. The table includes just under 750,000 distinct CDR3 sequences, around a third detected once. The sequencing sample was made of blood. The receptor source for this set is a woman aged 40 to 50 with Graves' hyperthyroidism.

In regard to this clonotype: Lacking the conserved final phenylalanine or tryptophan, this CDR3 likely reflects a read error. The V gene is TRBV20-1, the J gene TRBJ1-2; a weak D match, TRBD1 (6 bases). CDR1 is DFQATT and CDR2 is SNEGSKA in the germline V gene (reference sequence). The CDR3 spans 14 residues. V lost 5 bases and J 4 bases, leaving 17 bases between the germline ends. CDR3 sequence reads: CSASPQGHTYGYTS. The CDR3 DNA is TGCAGTGCTTCCCCCCAGGGGCATACCTATGGCTACACCTCC.

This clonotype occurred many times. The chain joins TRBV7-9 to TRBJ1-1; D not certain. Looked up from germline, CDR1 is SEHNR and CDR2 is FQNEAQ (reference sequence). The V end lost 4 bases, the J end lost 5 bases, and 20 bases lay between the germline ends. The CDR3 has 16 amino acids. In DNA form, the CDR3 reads TGTGCCAGCAGCTACATTCGTCGAGGGCGAGGGACTGAAGCTTTCTTT. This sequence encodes CASSYIRRGRGTEAFF.

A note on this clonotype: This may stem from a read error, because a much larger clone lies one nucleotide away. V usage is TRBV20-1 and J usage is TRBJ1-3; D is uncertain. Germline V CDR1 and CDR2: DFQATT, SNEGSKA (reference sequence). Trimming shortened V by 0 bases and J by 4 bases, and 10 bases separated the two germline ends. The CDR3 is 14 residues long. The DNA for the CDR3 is TGCAGTGCTAGAGATCGGCACGAGGGAAACACCATATATTTT. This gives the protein CSARDRHEGNTIYF.

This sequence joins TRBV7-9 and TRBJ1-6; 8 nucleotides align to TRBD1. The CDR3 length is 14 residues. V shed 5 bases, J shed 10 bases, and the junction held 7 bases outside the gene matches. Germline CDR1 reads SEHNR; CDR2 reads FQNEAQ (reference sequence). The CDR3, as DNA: TGTGCCAGCAGCCCCAGGACAGGGAAATCACCCCTCCACTTT. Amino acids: CASSPRTGKSPLHF.

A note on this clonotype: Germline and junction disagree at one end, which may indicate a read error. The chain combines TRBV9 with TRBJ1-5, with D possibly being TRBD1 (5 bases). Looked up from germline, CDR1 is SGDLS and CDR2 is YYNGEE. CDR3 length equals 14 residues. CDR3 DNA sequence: TGTGCCAGCAGCGTAGGGGGGGGTAATCAGTCCCAGCATTTT. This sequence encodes CASSVGGGNQSQHF.

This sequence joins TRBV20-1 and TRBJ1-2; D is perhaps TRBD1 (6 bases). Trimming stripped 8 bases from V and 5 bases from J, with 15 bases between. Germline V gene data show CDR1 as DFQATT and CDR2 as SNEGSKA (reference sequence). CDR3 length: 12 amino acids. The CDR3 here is CSPLDRSYGYTF. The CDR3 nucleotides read TGCAGTCCCCTAGACAGGAGTTATGGCTACACCTTC.

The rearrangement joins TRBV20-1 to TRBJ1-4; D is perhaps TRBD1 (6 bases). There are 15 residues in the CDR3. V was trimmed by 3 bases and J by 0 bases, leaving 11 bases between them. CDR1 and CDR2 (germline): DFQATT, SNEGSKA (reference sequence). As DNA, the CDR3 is TGCAGTGCTAGGCCCCGGACAGCAACTAATGAAAAACTGTTTTTT. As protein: CSARPRTATNEKLFF.

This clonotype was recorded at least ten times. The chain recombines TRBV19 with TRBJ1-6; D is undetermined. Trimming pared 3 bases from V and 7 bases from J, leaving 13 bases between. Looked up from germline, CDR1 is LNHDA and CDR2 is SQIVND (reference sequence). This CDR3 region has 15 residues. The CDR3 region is CASSMRSGNNSPLHF. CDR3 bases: TGTGCCAGTAGTATGAGGAGTGGGAACAATTCACCCCTCCACTTT.

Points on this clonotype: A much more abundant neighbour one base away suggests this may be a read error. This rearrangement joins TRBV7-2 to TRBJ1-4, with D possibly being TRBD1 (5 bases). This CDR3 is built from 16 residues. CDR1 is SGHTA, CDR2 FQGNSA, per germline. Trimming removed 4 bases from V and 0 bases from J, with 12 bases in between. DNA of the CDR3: TGTGCCAGCAGCTCTGGGACTCCAGCAACTAATGAAAAACTGTTTTTT. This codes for CASSSGTPATNEKLFF.